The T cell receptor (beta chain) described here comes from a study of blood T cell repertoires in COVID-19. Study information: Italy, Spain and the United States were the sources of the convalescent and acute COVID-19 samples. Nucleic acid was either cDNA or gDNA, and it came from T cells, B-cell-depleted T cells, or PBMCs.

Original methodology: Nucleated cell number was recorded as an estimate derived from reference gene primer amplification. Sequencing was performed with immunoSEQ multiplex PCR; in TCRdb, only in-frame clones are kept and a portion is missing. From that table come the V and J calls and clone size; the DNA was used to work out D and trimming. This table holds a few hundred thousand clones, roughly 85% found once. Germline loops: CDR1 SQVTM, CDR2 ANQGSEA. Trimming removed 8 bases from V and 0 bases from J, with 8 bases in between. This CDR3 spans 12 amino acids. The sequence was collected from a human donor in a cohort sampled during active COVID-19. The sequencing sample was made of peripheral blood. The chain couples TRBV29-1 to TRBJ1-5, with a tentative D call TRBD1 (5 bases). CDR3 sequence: CSIRDSNQPQHF. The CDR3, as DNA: TGCAGCATCAGGGATAGCAATCAGCCCCAGCATTTT.